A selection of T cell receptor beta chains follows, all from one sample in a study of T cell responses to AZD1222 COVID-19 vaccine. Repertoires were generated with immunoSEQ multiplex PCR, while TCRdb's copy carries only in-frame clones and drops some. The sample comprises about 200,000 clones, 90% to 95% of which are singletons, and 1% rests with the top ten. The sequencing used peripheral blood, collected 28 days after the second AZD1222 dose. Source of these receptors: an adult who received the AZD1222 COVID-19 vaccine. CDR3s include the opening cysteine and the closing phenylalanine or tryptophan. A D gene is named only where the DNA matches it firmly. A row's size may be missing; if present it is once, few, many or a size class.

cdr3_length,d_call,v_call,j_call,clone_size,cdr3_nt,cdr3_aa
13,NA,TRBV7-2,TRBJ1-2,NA,TGTGCCAGCAGCGCCGGGCCCTCGAAGGGCTACACCTTC,CASSAGPSKGYTF
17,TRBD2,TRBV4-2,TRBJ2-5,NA,TGTGCCAGCAGCCAGGGTCGGGAGGGGAGCACCCAAGAGACCCAGTACTTC,CASSQGREGSTQETQYF
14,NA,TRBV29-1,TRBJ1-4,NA,TGCAGCGTTGGGACACACGCAACTAATGAAAAACTGTTTTTT,CSVGTHATNEKLFF
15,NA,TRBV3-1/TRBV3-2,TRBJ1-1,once,TGTGCCAGCAGCCAAGGGTTTGGGGAGGGCACTGAAGCTTTCTTT,CASSQGFGEGTEAFF
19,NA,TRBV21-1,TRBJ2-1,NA,TGTGCCAGCAGCAAAAAAACGCGGCCGGACAGGGGGTCCTACAATGAGCAGTTCTTC,CASSKKTRPDRGSYNEQFF
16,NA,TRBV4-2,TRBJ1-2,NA,TGTGCCAGCAGCCAAGGCCTGACCGAGCCTGGCTATGGCTACACCTTC,CASSQGLTEPGYGYTF
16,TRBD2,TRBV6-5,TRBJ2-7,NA,TGTGCCAGCAGTTACCCGAGCGGGGGGCGCGTCTACGAGCAGTACTTC,CASSYPSGGRVYEQYF
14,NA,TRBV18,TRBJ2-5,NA,TGTGCCAGCTCCCTAGGTCCGACACAAGAGACCCAGTACTTC,CASSLGPTQETQYF
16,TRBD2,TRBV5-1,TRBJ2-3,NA,TGCGCCAGCAGGGGACTAGCGGGGGAATCGGCAGATACGCAGTATTTT,CASRGLAGESADTQYF
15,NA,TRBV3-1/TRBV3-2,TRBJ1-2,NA,TGTGCCAGCAGCCAGGACCCTGGTGGATTTGGTGGCTACACCTTC,CASSQDPGGFGGYTF
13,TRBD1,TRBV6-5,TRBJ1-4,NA,TGTGCCAGCAGGGGACAGCTCGATGAAAAACTGTTTTTT,CASRGQLDEKLFF
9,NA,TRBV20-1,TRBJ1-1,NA,TGCAGTCCTTACACTGAAGCTTTCTTT,CSPYTEAFF
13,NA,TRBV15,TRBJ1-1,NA,TGTGCCACCAGCAGACAGGGAGGCACTGAAGCTTTCTTT,CATSRQGGTEAFF
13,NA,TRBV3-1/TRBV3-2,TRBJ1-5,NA,TGTGCCAGCAGCCAAGATGGGAGTCAGCCCCAGCATTTT,CASSQDGSQPQHF
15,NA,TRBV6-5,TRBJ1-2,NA,TGTGCCAGCAGCCCAGGTACCCGAGCCAGCTATGGCTACACCTTC,CASSPGTRASYGYTF